The source of this T cell receptor beta chain is a study of PD-1 blockade in mismatch repair-deficient tumors. Overall study: Patients had roughly twelve mismatch repair-deficient cancer types, all previously treated and progressing.

Whole-study findings and limits: Tumor-resident clones, often undetectable pretreatment in blood, expanded then contracted after pembrolizumab.

Trimming removed 2 bases at V and 1 base at J, with 8 bases between. The CDR3 is made up of 14 amino acids. The V gene's germline CDR1 is KGHSH and CDR2 LQKENI. Repertoires were generated with immunoSEQ multiplex PCR, while TCRdb's copy carries only in-frame clones and drops some. This table holds some 100,000 clones, 70% to 85% found once. Comment on this clone: Its target is unknown.

All patients were mismatch repair deficient, assessed by either PCR or immunohistochemistry. TCR sequencing covered a few patients who responded to pembrolizumab. V and J are TRBV18 and TRBJ1-1, with a weak D call TRBD1 (6 bases). Sequenced here: peripheral blood, sampled about 36 weeks after starting pembrolizumab. This clonotype originated in an adult with mismatch repair-deficient cancer. This CDR3 reads CASSPKGENTEAFF. For the CDR3, the DNA is TGTGCCAGCTCACCAAAGGGGGAGAACACTGAAGCTTTCTTT.